This entry is about one T cell receptor (beta chain). This CDR3 region has 11 residues. The ends were cut back, 7 bases at V and 9 bases at J, with 10 bases in the middle. Looked up from germline, CDR1 is SGHRS and CDR2 is YFSETQ. This sample is part of a study of blood T cell repertoires in COVID-19. Generated by immunoSEQ multiplex PCR, the TCRdb table keeps only in-frame clones and is missing some. The profile covers roughly 57,000 clones, with 90% appearing a single time and 3.1% taken by the ten largest. The chain has TRBV5-1 and TRBJ2-2; D uncertain. The specimen sequenced was peripheral blood. This TCR was recovered from a human donor in a cohort sampled during active COVID-19. Written as DNA, the CDR3 is TGCGCCAGCCGCCTAATGAGGGAGCTGTTTTTT. It translates to CASRLMRELFF.